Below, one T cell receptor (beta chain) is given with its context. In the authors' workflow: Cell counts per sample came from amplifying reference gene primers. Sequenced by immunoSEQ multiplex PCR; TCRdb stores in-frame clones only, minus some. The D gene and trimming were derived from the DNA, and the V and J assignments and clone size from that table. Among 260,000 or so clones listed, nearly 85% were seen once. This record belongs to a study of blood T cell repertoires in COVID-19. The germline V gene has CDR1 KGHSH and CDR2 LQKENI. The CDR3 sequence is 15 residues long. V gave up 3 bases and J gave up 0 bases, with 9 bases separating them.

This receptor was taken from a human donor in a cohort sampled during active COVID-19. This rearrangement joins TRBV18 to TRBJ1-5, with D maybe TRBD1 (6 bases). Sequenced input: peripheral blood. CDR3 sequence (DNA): TGTGCCAGCTCACCCCGGACAGATAGCAATCAGCCCCAGCATTTT. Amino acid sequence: CASSPRTDSNQPQHF.